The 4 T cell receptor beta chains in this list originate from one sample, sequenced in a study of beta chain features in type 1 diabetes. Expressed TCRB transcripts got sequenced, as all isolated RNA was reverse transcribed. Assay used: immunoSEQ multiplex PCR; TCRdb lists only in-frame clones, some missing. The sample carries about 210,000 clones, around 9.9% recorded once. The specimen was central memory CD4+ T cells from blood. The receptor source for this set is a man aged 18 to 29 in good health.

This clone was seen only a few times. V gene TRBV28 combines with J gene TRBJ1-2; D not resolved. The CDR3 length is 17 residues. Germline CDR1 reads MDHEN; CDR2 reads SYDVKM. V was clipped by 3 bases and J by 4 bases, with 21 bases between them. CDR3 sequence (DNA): TGTGCCAGCAGTTTTCGGTCTACACCGGGGTACAGCTATGGCTACACCTTC. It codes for CASSFRSTPGYSYGYTF.

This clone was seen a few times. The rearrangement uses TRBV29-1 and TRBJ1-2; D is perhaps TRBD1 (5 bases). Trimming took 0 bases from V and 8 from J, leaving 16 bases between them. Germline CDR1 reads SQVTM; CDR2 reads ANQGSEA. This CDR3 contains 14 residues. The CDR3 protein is CSVEEGRAFGGYTF. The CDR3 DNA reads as TGCAGCGTTGAAGAGGGGCGAGCCTTTGGGGGCTACACCTTC.

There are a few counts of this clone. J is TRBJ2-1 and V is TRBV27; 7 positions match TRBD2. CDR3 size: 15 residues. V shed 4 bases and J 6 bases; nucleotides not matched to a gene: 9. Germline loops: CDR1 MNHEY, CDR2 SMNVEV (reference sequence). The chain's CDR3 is CASSSAGLESNEQFF. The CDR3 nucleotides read TGTGCCAGCAGTTCAGCGGGATTAGAGTCCAATGAGCAGTTCTTC.

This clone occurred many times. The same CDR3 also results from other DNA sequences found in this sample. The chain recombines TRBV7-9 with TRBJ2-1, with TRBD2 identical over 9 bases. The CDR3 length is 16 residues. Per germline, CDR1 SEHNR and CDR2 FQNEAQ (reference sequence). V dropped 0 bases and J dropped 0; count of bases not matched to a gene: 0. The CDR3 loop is CASSLALAGSYNEQFF. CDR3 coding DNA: TGTGCCAGCAGCTTAGCACTAGCGGGCTCCTACAATGAGCAGTTCTTC.